The 6 T cell receptor beta chains presented below share a single source sample, sequenced in a study of T cell changes during pregnancy in multiple sclerosis. Only in-frame clones appear in the TCRdb table, and some are missing; sequencing was by immunoSEQ multiplex PCR. This sample has over 35,000 clones, with roughly 92% found just once. The sequenced sample was peripheral blood, obtained before pregnancy. These receptors all come from a female donor with multiple sclerosis, enrolled in a pregnancy study.

The V call is TRBV19, the J call TRBJ2-1; 7 nucleotides line up with TRBD2. Germline assignment: CDR1 LNHDA and CDR2 SQIVND (reference sequence). This CDR3 contains 13 residues. Trimming removed 5 bases from V and 5 bases from J; junction bases left unmatched: 3. The CDR3 nucleotides are TGTGCCAGTAGTCACCGGGGGGACAATGAGCAGTTCTTC. This encodes CASSHRGDNEQFF.

The chain joins TRBV29-1 to TRBJ2-6; a weak D match, TRBD2 (5 bases). This CDR3 region has 16 residues. V shed 6 bases and J shed 0 bases, with 15 bases lying between them. Germline lookup yields CDR1 SQVTM and CDR2 ANQGSEA. CDR3 nucleotide sequence: TGCAGCGTGCCCCTCTTAGGGAGCTCTGGGGCCAACGTCCTGACTTTC. Protein product: CSVPLLGSSGANVLTF.

The rearrangement uses TRBV6-5 and TRBJ2-7, with 8 positions matching TRBD1. The CDR3 is made up of 15 amino acids. Germline loops: CDR1 MNHEY, CDR2 SVGAGI. V was pared by 7 bases and J by 1 base, with 9 bases of the junction left unmatched. CDR3 DNA sequence: TGTGCCAGCAAGTTGTTTCAGGGGGCTTCCTACGAGCAGTACTTC. Its translation: CASKLFQGASYEQYF.

The chain couples TRBV6-1 to TRBJ2-7; 7 bases are a match to TRBD2. The germline V gene encodes CDR1 MNHNS and CDR2 SASEGT. The CDR3 sequence is 14 residues long. After removal of 6 bases from V and 2 bases from J, the junction contained 7 bases not matched to a gene. CDR3 nucleotide sequence: TGTGCCAGCAGAGCATGGGAGGGTCCCTACGAGCAGTACTTC. It is translated as CASRAWEGPYEQYF.

V and J are TRBV2 and TRBJ2-1, with 8 bases identical to TRBD2. Germline trimming cut 7 bases from V and 0 bases from J; bases unmatched to any gene: 5. Germline lookup yields CDR1 SNHLY and CDR2 FYNNEI. The CDR3 has 15 amino acids. The CDR3 reads CASTAGVLSYNEQFF. The CDR3 DNA reads as TGTGCCAGCACAGCGGGAGTCCTCTCCTACAATGAGCAGTTCTTC.

This clone appeared once. The chain links TRBV29-1 to TRBJ2-1, with 11 bases fitting TRBD2. V trimming: 6 bases; J trimming: 4 bases; junction bases outside the gene matches: 5. The germline CDR1 and CDR2 sequences are SQVTM and ANQGSEA. The CDR3 runs to 14 residues. CDR3 in DNA: TGCAGCGTGACCGGGACTAGCGGTTACAATGAGCAGTTCTTC. Encoded protein: CSVTGTSGYNEQFF.